Below, 32 T cell receptor beta chains from the same sample are listed, as sequenced in a study of blood T cell repertoires in COVID-19 (dated by TCRdb to about 2020). Library preparation used the immunoSEQ multiplex PCR assay. TCRdb holds this immuneACCESS table with in-frame rearrangements only. Some clones are missing; in checked studies, unresolved V genes explain under half, and the rest has no known cause. This sample comprises about 260,000 clones, 84% of them detected only once. Together, the top ten hold approximately 9% of the sample. Sequencing used peripheral blood. The receptors here all came from a human donor in a cohort sampled during active COVID-19.

This chain connects TRBV6-1 to TRBJ1-2; 8 nucleotides match TRBD1. CDR3 length: 18 residues. In germline, CDR1 is MNHNS, CDR2 SASEGT. J was trimmed by 4 bases and V by 4 bases; bases with no gene match: 17. The chain's CDR3 is CASSGPTGGVADFYGYTF. The CDR3 DNA reads as TGTGCCAGCAGTGGGCCTACAGGGGGAGTCGCGGATTTCTATGGCTACACCTTC.

The chain uses TRBV28 and TRBJ1-2, with D unresolved. Looked up from germline, CDR1 is MDHEN and CDR2 is SYDVKM. The ends were cut back, 8 bases at V and 3 bases at J, with 10 bases in the middle. The CDR3 totals 12 residues. CDR3 sequence reads: CASARVDYGYTF. The CDR3 nucleotides read TGTGCCAGCGCCCGGGTCGACTATGGCTACACCTTC.

The chain recombines TRBV6-6 with TRBJ2-7, with 13 bases fitting TRBD2. V lost 0 bases, J lost 7 bases, and 6 bases stayed unmatched. Germline values: CDR1 MNHNY, CDR2 SVGAGI (reference sequence). The CDR3 extends over 16 amino acids. CDR3 region: CASSYSTSGGLGEQYF. The CDR3 DNA is TGTGCCAGCAGTTACTCGACTAGCGGGGGGTTGGGGGAGCAGTACTTC.

The chain uses TRBV5-8 and TRBJ2-2; D perhaps matches TRBD2 (7 bases). There are 15 residues in the CDR3. CDR1 SGHTS and CDR2 YDEGEE come from the germline V gene. Trimming took 5 bases from V and 2 from J, leaving 13 bases between them. The CDR3 protein is CASRAGAVNTGELFF. The CDR3 nucleotides are TGTGCCAGCAGGGCGGGGGCTGTAAACACCGGGGAGCTGTTTTTT.

The chain carries TRBV6-6 and TRBJ1-5; D may be TRBD1 (5 bases). This CDR3 has 13 amino acids. CDR1 and CDR2 from the germline V gene are MNHNY and SVGAGI (reference sequence). This CDR3 reads CAGRGGQNQPQHF. CDR3 coding DNA: TGTGCGGGGAGGGGAGGGCAAAATCAGCCCCAGCATTTT.

The rearrangement uses TRBV28 and TRBJ2-7, with a tentative D call TRBD1 (6 bases). CDR1 MDHEN and CDR2 SYDVKM come from the germline V gene. This CDR3 is 15 amino acids long. V dropped 1 base and J dropped 4 bases, with 14 bases sitting between them. CDR3 protein: CASSLSGALGYEQYF. In nucleotides, the CDR3 is TGTGCCAGCAGTTTATCAGGGGCCTTGGGGTACGAGCAGTACTTC.

The V gene is TRBV9, the J gene TRBJ2-1, with TRBD2 matching 8 bases. The CDR3 spans 14 residues. V gave up 5 bases and J gave up 7 bases; unmatched junction bases: 8. In germline, CDR1 is SGDLS, CDR2 YYNGEE. CDR3 bases: TGTGCCAGCAGTCGGGAGGGGGTTTTGAATGAGCAGTTCTTC. This translates into CASSREGVLNEQFF.

The chain recombines TRBV5-4 with TRBJ2-3; 11 bases map to TRBD2. The V gene end was trimmed by 2 bases and the J gene end by 0 bases; junction bases not matched to a gene: 5. Per germline, CDR1 SGHNT and CDR2 YYREEE (reference sequence). CDR3 length equals 17 residues. In nucleotides, the CDR3 is TGTGCCAGCAGCTTAAAGACTAGCGGGGTGAGCACAGATACGCAGTATTTT. Protein product: CASSLKTSGVSTDTQYF.

The CDR3 bases are TGTGCCAGCAGCCCGATGACTGCATTTGGGTACAATGAGCAGTTCTTC. This gives the protein CASSPMTAFGYNEQFF. The V call is TRBV9, the J call TRBJ2-1, with D hard to call. Germline V gives CDR1 SGDLS, CDR2 YYNGEE. The CDR3 runs 16 residues. V lost 4 bases and J 4 bases, leaving 18 bases between the germline ends.

J is TRBJ2-7 and V is TRBV5-1; 7 nucleotides match TRBD1. Germline loops: CDR1 SGHRS, CDR2 YFSETQ. The ends lost 3 bases at V and 10 bases at J; junction bases unmatched: 10. This CDR3 comprises 13 residues. The CDR3 nucleotides are TGCGCCAGCAGCTGGGGCGACAGGGAAACCCAGTACTTC. Translating gives CASSWGDRETQYF.

CDR3 in DNA: TGCGCCAGCAGAGACAGGGGCACCTTTGGGGCCAACGTCCTGACTTTC. This sequence encodes CASRDRGTFGANVLTF. The rearrangement uses TRBV10-2 and TRBJ2-6; 8 bases line up with TRBD1. The length of the CDR3 is 16 residues. Germline CDR1 is WSHSY and CDR2 is SAAADI. The V segment lost 6 bases and the J segment 3 bases; nucleotides outside the gene matches: 7.

The chain uses TRBV5-1 and TRBJ2-1; 8 bases map to TRBD2. V shed 5 bases, J shed 0 bases, and the junction held 10 bases outside the gene matches. The CDR3 totals 17 residues. Per germline, CDR1 SGHRS and CDR2 YFSETQ. The DNA of the CDR3 is TGCGCCAGCAGTTCAAGACTCGGGAGGGGCTCCTACAATGAGCAGTTCTTC. It yields the protein CASSSRLGRGSYNEQFF.

This clone was recorded only once. The chain has TRBV19 and TRBJ2-4; maybe TRBD1 (5 bases). Germline CDR1 LNHDA, CDR2 SQIVND (reference sequence). This CDR3 has 16 residues. The V gene lost 1 base and the J gene lost 2 bases, with 12 bases spanning the gap. The DNA of the CDR3 is TGTGCCAGTAGTATAGTGACCAGGGCAACCAAAAACATTCAGTACTTC. This gives the protein CASSIVTRATKNIQYF.

The genes are TRBV2 and TRBJ2-5, with 14 bases matching TRBD2. The CDR3 covers 15 residues. Germline values: CDR1 SNHLY, CDR2 FYNNEI. V trimming: 4 bases; J trimming: 5 bases; junction bases outside the gene matches: 3. CDR3 residues: CASSGGLAGVETQYF. CDR3 sequence (DNA): TGTGCCAGCAGTGGGGGACTAGCGGGAGTGGAGACCCAGTACTTC.

V and J are TRBV18 and TRBJ1-2; the D gene is possibly TRBD1 (6 bases). The V end was cut by 1 base, the J end by 8 bases, with 17 bases between. The CDR3 loop spans 15 amino acids. Germline lookup yields CDR1 KGHSH and CDR2 LQKENI. The CDR3 DNA reads TGTGCCAGCTCACCACGATCAACAGCAGGGGAAGGCTACACCTTC. Its translation: CASSPRSTAGEGYTF.

Here the CDR3 reads CASGGWLNTEAFF. DNA for the CDR3: TGTGCCAGCGGGGGGTGGCTGAACACTGAAGCTTTCTTT. The rearrangement links TRBV11-3 to TRBJ1-1; D possibly corresponds to TRBD1 (5 bases). V was cut by 8 bases and J by 0 bases, with 10 bases left in between. The CDR3 runs 13 residues. Germline V CDR1 and CDR2: SGHNT, YENEEA.

The rearrangement joins TRBV18 to TRBJ1-2, with TRBD1 matching over 10 bases. Per germline, CDR1 KGHSH and CDR2 LQKENI. CDR3 length: 13 amino acids. V dropped 3 bases and J dropped 7; count of bases not matched to a gene: 2. CDR3 DNA: TGTGCCAGCTCACCGGGACAGGGGTCTGGCTACACCTTC. Encoded protein: CASSPGQGSGYTF. Together with reference TRBV18 and TRBJ1-2, the CDR3 gives the full variable domain: NAGVMQNPRHLVRRRGQEARLRCSPMKGHSHVYWYRQLPEEGLKFMVYLQKENIIDESGMPKERFSAEFPKEGPSILRIQQVVRGDSAAYFCASSPGQGSGYTFGSGTRLTVV.

The chain has TRBV10-3 and TRBJ2-4; possible D gene TRBD2, 6 bases. Trimming removed 2 bases from V and 11 bases from J, with 10 bases in between. This CDR3 is built from 12 residues. Germline CDR1 reads ENHRY; CDR2 reads SYGVKD. CDR3 amino acids: CAISEGGFFQYF. As DNA, the CDR3 is TGTGCCATCAGTGAGGGAGGGTTCTTTCAGTACTTC.

This chain joins TRBV28 and TRBJ1-5; 10 bases are shared with TRBD1. V shed 5 bases, J shed 5 bases, and the junction held 3 bases outside the gene matches. This CDR3 region has 14 residues. Germline CDR1 MDHEN, CDR2 SYDVKM. The CDR3 nucleotides are TGTGCCAGCAGTCCCGGGACAGGGGATCAGCCCCAGCATTTT. This encodes CASSPGTGDQPQHF.

The genes are TRBV27 and TRBJ2-7, with 7 bases lining up with TRBD1. The CDR3 loop spans 14 amino acids. V gave up 7 bases and J gave up 0 bases; unmatched junction bases: 6. Germline V gives CDR1 MNHEY, CDR2 SMNVEV (reference sequence). CDR3 nucleotides: TGTGCCAGCACCCGGACAGGAAGCTCCTACGAGCAGTACTTC. This sequence encodes CASTRTGSSYEQYF.

This clone turned up a few times. The chain joins TRBV12-3 or TRBV12-4 to TRBJ1-3; weak D call: TRBD1 (5 bases). The CDR3 runs to 13 residues. The V end was cut by 7 bases, the J end by 8 bases, with 15 bases between. Written as DNA, the CDR3 is TGTGCCAGCATTCTAAACCCGGGGGACACCATATATTTT. Protein product: CASILNPGDTIYF.

This sequence joins TRBV9 and TRBJ1-3; D remains ambiguous. This CDR3 comprises 16 residues. The V and J ends lost 4 bases and 0 bases respectively, with 14 bases between them. Germline-derived CDR1 and CDR2 are SGDLS and YYNGEE. The CDR3 protein is CASSPRSAGSGNTIYF. The CDR3 DNA follows: TGTGCCAGCAGCCCCCGTTCGGCAGGCTCTGGAAACACCATATATTTT.

The chain combines TRBV6-1 with TRBJ2-5, with 11 bases lining up with TRBD1. The CDR3 is 17 amino acids. Germline V gives CDR1 MNHNS, CDR2 SASEGT. V dropped 2 bases and J dropped 4; count of bases not matched to a gene: 9. This chain's CDR3 is CASSEPKGTGGRETQYF. The CDR3 nucleotides read TGTGCCAGCAGTGAACCGAAGGGGACAGGGGGGCGAGAGACCCAGTACTTC.

The gene calls are TRBV5-1 and TRBJ2-3; 9 bases match TRBD1. The CDR3 has 18 amino acids. The J segment lost 1 base and the V segment lost 4 bases, leaving 13 bases of the junction unmatched. Germline V CDR1 and CDR2: SGHRS, YFSETQ. In DNA, the CDR3 is TGCGCCAGCAGCCTGGGACAGGGAGGCGGGGCTCGCACAGATACGCAGTATTTT. It codes for CASSLGQGGGARTDTQYF.

The J gene is TRBJ2-1, the V gene TRBV5-4, with 14 bases identical to TRBD2. V was pared by 4 bases and J by 9 bases, with 12 bases of the junction left unmatched. The CDR3 covers 17 residues. CDR1 SGHNT and CDR2 YYREEE come from the germline V gene (reference sequence). CDR3 DNA sequence: TGTGCCAGCAGCGAGGAACCGGGACTAGCGGGAGAACCTGAGCAGTTCTTC. Its translation is CASSEEPGLAGEPEQFF.

The J gene is TRBJ2-1, the V gene TRBV6-5, with TRBD2 matching 9 bases. CDR3 size: 15 residues. Germline values: CDR1 MNHEY, CDR2 SVGAGI. V lost 6 bases and J lost 4; bases outside the gene matches: 7. The DNA of the CDR3 is TGTGCCAGCAGGGAGGGACTAGCAGCTTACAATGAGCAGTTCTTC. Its protein product is CASREGLAAYNEQFF.

This chain connects TRBV2 to TRBJ1-6; tentatively, D is TRBD1 (6 bases). Deletions cut 6 bases from V and 9 bases from J, with 18 bases between. CDR3 length: 15 residues. Germline assignment: CDR1 SNHLY and CDR2 FYNNEI. Here the CDR3 DNA reads TGTGCCAGCAGGAAAAGCAGGGGAGACAGTTCACCCCTCCACTTT. Amino acids: CASRKSRGDSSPLHF.

The gene calls are TRBV28 and TRBJ1-2; D is unclear. V was cut by 2 bases and J by 6 bases, with 13 bases left in between. This CDR3 is 14 amino acids long. Germline CDR1 is MDHEN and CDR2 is SYDVKM. The CDR3 region has the DNA TGTGCCAGCAGTTTACAAGCGGATGTGGATGGCTACACCTTC. Encoded protein: CASSLQADVDGYTF.

V gene TRBV27 combines with J gene TRBJ1-5; 8 nucleotides align to TRBD1. CDR3 length equals 16 residues. CDR1 MNHEY and CDR2 SMNVEV come from the germline V gene (reference sequence). V lost 5 bases to trimming and J lost 4 bases; unmatched junction nucleotides: 10. The CDR3 nucleotides read TGTGCCAGCAGTAGAAACCCCGGGACAGGAAATCAGCCCCAGCATTTT. Translated, it gives CASSRNPGTGNQPQHF.

The V gene is TRBV12-3 or TRBV12-4, the J gene TRBJ2-7; 7 positions match TRBD1. The ends lost 5 bases at V and 7 bases at J; junction bases unmatched: 8. The CDR3 loop spans 13 amino acids. This chain's CDR3 is CASSTLTGSEQYF. The DNA for the CDR3 is TGTGCCAGCAGTACCCTGACAGGGTCGGAGCAGTACTTC.

The CDR3 nucleotides are TGTGCCAGCAGCCAACAGGGGGCCTATGGCTACACCTTC. It translates to CASSQQGAYGYTF. V is TRBV12-3 or TRBV12-4 and J is TRBJ1-2; TRBD1 matches at 9 bases. With V trimmed by 6 bases and J by 4 bases, 3 bases remained unmatched. The CDR3 extends over 13 amino acids.

CDR3 sequence: CASMPVGTGELFF. Written as DNA, the CDR3 is TGTGCCAGCATGCCCGTCGGCACCGGGGAGCTGTTTTTT. The chain combines TRBV6-5 with TRBJ2-2; D is unresolved. The CDR3 sequence is 13 residues long. The V end was cut by 7 bases, the J end by 4 bases, with 10 bases between. Germline CDR1 is MNHEY and CDR2 is SVGAGI.